This T cell receptor (beta chain) was found in a study of cytomegalovirus exposure and HLA in healthy donors. Regarding the study as a whole: Researchers reported from a later analysis that most CMV-associated TCR beta chains appeared HLA-restricted.

In the case of this clone: Its antigen is not identified.

The PCR used 60 Vbeta and 13 Jbeta primers. Profiled with immunoSEQ multiplex PCR; TCRdb holds only in-frame clones, not every one. The sample records just over 150,000 clones, roughly 84% being singletons. This CDR3 is 16 amino acids long. In germline, CDR1 is SGHAT, CDR2 FQNNGV. Trimming removed 2 bases from V and 6 bases from J; junction bases left unmatched: 10. This clonotype originated in a woman under 30 in good health and CMV-seronegative. The rearrangement links TRBV11-2 to TRBJ2-3, with TRBD2 matching 8 bases. The sequenced sample was PBMCs. CDR3: CASSLTGAGVSDTQYF. The CDR3 DNA reads as TGTGCCAGCAGCTTAACGGGAGCGGGAGTATCCGATACGCAGTATTTT.